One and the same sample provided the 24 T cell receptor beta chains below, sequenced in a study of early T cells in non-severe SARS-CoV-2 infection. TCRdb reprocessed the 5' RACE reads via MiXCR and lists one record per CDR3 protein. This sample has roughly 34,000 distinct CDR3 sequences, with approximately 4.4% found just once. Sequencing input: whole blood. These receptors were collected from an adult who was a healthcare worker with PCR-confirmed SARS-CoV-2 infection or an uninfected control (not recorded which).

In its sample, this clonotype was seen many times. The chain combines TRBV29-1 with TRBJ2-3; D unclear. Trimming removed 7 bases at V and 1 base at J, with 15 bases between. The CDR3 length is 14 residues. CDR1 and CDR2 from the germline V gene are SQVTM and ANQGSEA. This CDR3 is CSAIPTTGTDTQYF. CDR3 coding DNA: TGCAGCGCTATACCGACAACGGGCACAGATACGCAGTATTTT.

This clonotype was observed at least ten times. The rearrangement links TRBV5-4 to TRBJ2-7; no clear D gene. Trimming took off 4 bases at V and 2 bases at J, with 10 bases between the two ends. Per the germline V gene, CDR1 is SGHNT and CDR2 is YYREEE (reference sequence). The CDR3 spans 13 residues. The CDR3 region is CASSPGRTYEQYF. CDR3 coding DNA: TGTGCCAGCAGCCCTGGACGGACCTACGAGCAGTACTTC.

The CDR3 nucleotides are TGTGCCAGCAGCACCGGACCGGAACCCGGAAACACCATATATTTT. This translates into CASSTGPEPGNTIYF. J is TRBJ1-3 and V is TRBV7-6, with unresolved D. Germline V gene lookup returns CDR1 SGHVS and CDR2 FNYEAQ. Trimming removed 5 bases from V and 4 bases from J, with 15 bases in between. This CDR3 is 15 amino acids long.

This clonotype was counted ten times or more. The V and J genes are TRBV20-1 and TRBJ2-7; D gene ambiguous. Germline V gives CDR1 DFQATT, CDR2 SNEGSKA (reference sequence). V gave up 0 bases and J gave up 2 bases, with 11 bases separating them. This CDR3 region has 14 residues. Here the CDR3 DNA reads TGCAGTGCTAGAGATAGGCGAAACCCCTACGAGCAGTACTTC. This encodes CSARDRRNPYEQYF.

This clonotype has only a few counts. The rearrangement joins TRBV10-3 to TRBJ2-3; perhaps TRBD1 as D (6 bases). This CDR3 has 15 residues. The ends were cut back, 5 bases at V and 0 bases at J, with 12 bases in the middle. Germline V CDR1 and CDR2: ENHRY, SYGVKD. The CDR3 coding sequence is TGTGCCATCAGTATTGGACAGTCTAGCACAGATACGCAGTATTTT. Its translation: CAISIGQSSTDTQYF.

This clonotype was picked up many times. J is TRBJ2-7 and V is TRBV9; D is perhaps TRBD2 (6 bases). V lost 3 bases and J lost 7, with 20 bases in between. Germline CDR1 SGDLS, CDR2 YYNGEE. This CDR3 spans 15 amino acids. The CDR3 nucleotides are TGTGCCAGCAGCGGTAAAGGACTATATTACGAGGAGCAGTACTTC. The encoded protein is CASSGKGLYYEEQYF.

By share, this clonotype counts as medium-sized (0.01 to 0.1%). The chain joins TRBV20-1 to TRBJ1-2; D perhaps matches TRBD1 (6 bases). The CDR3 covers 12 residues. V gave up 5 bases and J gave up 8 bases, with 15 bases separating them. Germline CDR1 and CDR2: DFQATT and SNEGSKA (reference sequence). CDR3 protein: CSAEDRSGGYTF. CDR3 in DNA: TGCAGTGCTGAAGACAGGTCTGGGGGCTACACCTTC.

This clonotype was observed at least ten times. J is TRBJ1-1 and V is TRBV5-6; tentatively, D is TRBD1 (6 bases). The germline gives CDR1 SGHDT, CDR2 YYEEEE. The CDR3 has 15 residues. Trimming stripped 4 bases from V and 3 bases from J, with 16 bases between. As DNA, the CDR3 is TGTGCCAGCAGCCCCCGGGGGGCAAGGGACACTGAAGCTTTCTTT. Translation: CASSPRGARDTEAFF.

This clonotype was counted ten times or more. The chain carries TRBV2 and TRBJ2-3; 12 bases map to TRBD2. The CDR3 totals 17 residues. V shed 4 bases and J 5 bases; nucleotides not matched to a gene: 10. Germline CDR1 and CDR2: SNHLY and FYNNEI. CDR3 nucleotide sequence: TGTGCCAGCAGTGGGAGACTAGCGGGGGTGTTCCTAGATACGCAGTATTTT. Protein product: CASSGRLAGVFLDTQYF.

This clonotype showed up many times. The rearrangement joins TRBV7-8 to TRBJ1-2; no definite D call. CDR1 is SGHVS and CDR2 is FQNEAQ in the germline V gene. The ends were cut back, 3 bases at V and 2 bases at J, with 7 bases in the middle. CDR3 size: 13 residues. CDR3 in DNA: TGTGCCAGCAGCTTGGCGGGCAACTATGGCTACACCTTC. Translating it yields CASSLAGNYGYTF.

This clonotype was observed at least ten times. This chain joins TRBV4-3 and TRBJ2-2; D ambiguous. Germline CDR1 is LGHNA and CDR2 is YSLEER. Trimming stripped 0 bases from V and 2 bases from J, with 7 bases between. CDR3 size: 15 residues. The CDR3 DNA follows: TGCGCCAGCAGCCAAGATGGGCTCAACACCGGGGAGCTGTTTTTT. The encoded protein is CASSQDGLNTGELFF.

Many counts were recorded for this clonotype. In DNA form, the CDR3 reads TGTGCCAGCACTGGGGGTTTGGAGACCCAGTACTTC. This codes for CASTGGLETQYF. The rearrangement joins TRBV28 to TRBJ2-5; the D call may be TRBD1 or TRBD2 (5 bases each). This CDR3 is built from 12 residues. CDR1 and CDR2 from the germline V gene are MDHEN and SYDVKM. The V and J ends lost 7 bases and 5 bases respectively, with 11 bases between them.

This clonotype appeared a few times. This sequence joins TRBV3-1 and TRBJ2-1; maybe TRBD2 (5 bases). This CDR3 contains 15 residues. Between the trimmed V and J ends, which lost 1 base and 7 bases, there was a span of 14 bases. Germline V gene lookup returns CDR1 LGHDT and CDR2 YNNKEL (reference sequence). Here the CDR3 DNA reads TGTGCCAGCAGCCAAGGGACTCGTAGGGCAAATGAGCAGTTCTTC. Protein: CASSQGTRRANEQFF.

The CDR3 loop reads CSVSGVAKNIQYF. In DNA, the CDR3 is TGCAGCGTTTCAGGAGTAGCCAAAAACATTCAGTACTTC. The chain uses TRBV29-1 and TRBJ2-4, with D uncertain. Germline values: CDR1 SQVTM, CDR2 ANQGSEA. The CDR3 has 13 residues. V was trimmed by 5 bases and J by 0 bases, leaving 8 bases between them. Combining the CDR3 with reference TRBV29-1 and TRBJ2-4 gives the whole variable domain SAVISQKPSRDICQRGTSLTIQCQVDSQVTMMFWYRQQPGQSLTLIATANQGSEATYESGFVIDKFPISRPNLTFSTLTVSNMSPEDSSIYLCSVSGVAKNIQYFGAGTRLSVL.

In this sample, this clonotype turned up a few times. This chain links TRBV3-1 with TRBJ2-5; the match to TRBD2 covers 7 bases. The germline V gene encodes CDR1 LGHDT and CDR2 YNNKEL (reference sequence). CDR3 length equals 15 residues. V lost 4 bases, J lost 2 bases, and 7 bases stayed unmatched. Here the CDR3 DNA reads TGTGCCAGCAGCCCCCGGACTAGTCTTCAAGAGACCCAGTACTTC. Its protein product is CASSPRTSLQETQYF.

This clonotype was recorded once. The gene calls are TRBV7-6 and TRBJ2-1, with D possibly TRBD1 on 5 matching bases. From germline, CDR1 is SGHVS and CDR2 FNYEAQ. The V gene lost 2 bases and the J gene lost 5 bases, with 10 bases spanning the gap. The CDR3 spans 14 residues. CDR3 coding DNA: TGTGCCAGCAGCTTACTCGCAGGGAACAATGAGCAGTTCTTC. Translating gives CASSLLAGNNEQFF.

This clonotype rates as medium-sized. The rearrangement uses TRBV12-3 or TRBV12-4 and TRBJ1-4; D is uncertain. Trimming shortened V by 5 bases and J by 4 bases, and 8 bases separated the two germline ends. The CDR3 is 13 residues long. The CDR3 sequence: CASSPRFNEKLFF. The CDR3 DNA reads TGTGCCAGCAGTCCACGGTTTAATGAAAAACTGTTTTTT.

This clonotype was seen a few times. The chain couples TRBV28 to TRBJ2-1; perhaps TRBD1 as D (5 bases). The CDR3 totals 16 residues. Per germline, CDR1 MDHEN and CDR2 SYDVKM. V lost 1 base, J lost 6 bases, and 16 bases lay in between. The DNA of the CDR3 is TGTGCCAGCAGTTTATTTCCGGTGGGAAGGGGCAATGAGCAGTTCTTC. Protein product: CASSLFPVGRGNEQFF.

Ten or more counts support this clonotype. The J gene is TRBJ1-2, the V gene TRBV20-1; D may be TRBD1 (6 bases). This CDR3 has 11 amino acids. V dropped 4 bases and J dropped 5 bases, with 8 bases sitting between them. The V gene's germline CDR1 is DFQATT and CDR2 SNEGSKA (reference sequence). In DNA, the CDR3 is TGCAGTGCTACACAGGGATATGGCTACACCTTC. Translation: CSATQGYGYTF.

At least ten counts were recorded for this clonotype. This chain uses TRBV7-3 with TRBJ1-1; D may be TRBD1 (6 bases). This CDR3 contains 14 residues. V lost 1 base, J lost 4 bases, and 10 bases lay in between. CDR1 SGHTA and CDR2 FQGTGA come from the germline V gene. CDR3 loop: CASSLKGGSTEAFF. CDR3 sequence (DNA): TGTGCCAGCAGCTTAAAGGGGGGGAGCACTGAAGCTTTCTTT.

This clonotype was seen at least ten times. The CDR3 loop is CASSLAGAVNEQFF. For the CDR3, the DNA is TGTGCCAGCAGCTTAGCTGGGGCCGTCAATGAGCAGTTCTTC. The V and J genes are TRBV7-2 and TRBJ2-1; D perhaps matches TRBD1 (5 bases). V was trimmed by 0 bases and J by 6 bases, leaving 9 bases between them. Looked up from germline, CDR1 is SGHTA and CDR2 is FQGNSA. This CDR3 comprises 14 residues.

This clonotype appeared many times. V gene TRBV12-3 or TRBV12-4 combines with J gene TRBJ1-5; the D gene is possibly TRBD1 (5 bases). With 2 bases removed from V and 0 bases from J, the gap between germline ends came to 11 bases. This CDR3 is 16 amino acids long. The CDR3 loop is CASSLRPGNSNQPQHF. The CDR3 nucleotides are TGTGCCAGCAGTTTACGGCCAGGGAATAGCAATCAGCCCCAGCATTTT.

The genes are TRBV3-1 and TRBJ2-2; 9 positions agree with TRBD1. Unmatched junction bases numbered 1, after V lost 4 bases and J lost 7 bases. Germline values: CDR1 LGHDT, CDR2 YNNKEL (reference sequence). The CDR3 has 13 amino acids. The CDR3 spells CASSRQGVGELFF. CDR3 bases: TGTGCCAGCAGCCGACAGGGGGTCGGGGAGCTGTTTTTT.

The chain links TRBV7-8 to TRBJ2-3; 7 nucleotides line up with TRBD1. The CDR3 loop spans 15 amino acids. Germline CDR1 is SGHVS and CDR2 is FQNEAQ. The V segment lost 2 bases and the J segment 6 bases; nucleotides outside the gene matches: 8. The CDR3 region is CASSLRGGAGDTQYF. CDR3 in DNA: TGTGCCAGCAGCTTAAGAGGGGGCGCCGGGGATACGCAGTATTTT.